The rows below give T cell receptor beta chains drawn from one sample of a study of T cells in Graves' hyperthyroidism and ophthalmopathy. TCRdb re-analysed the multiplex PCR reads in MiXCR, keeping a single row per CDR3 protein. The sample yields around 600,000 distinct CDR3 sequences, about 16% seen once. Sample: blood. Source of these receptors: a middle-aged woman with Graves' ophthalmopathy. Both conserved end residues are part of each CDR3. The D gene is left open where the match is weak. The size of a clone is reported for some rows only, either as once, few or many, or as a class for expanded clones.

TRBV29-1,once,TRBJ1-4,NA,TGCAGCATTCCGTCTCTTACCAATGAAAAACTGTTTTTT,CSIPSLTNEKLFF
TRBV28,NA,TRBJ2-1,TRBD1,TGTGCCAGCTCACCGAGAATACAGGGGATCGATGAGCAGTTCTTC,CASSPRIQGIDEQFF
TRBV20-1,many,TRBJ2-7,NA,TGCAGTGCTAGAGAGGGTCGACTATACGAGCAGTACTTC,CSAREGRLYEQYF
TRBV7-9,NA,TRBJ1-2,TRBD1,TGTGCCAGCAGGGATACCGGGACAGACTATGGCTACACCTTC,CASRDTGTDYGYTF
TRBV15,NA,TRBJ2-3,NA,TGTGCCACCAGCAGAGATCAAGGGGAGAGCACAGATACGCAGTATTTT,CATSRDQGESTDTQYF
TRBV4-1,NA,TRBJ2-7,NA,TGCGCCAGCAGCCAAGGACCCCTCTCCTACGAGCAGTACTTC,CASSQGPLSYEQYF
TRBV19,NA,TRBJ2-5,TRBD1,TGTGCCAGTAGTCCCGGACAGGGAAACTGGGAGACCCAGTACTTC,CASSPGQGNWETQYF
TRBV28,many,TRBJ1-2,NA,TGTGCCAGCAGTCCCGACCCCGGGCAATATGGCTACACCTTC,CASSPDPGQYGYTF
TRBV15,many,TRBJ2-3,TRBD2,TGTGCCACCAGCAGAGATGGAGCGGGGGGCCCCACAGATACGCAGTATTTT,CATSRDGAGGPTDTQYF
TRBV12-3/TRBV12-4,NA,TRBJ2-2,NA,TGTGCCAGCAGTTTATCCCCCCCGGGGCTTTATGGGGGACTGTTTTTT,CASSLSPPGLYGGLFF
TRBV5-4,many,TRBJ2-5,TRBD1,TGTGCCAGCAGCCTAAGGACAGGGGGTCGAGAGACCCAGTACTTC,CASSLRTGGRETQYF
TRBV6-5,many,TRBJ2-5,NA,TGTGCCAGCAGTTACTCGACGGCGTTGGTCTCCGGGTTGCACTTC,CASSYSTALVSGLHF
TRBV28,few,TRBJ2-2,TRBD1,TGTGCCAGCAGTTTATCAGGGGGCGCCCGCCCCGGGGAGCTGTTTTTT,CASSLSGGARPGELFF
TRBV19,NA,TRBJ1-2,TRBD1,TGTGCCAGTAGTATAGACCTGGGACAGTATGGCTACACCTTC,CASSIDLGQYGYTF
TRBV19,NA,TRBJ2-3,TRBD2,TGTGCCAGTAGTATGACAGGACTAGCGGGGCAAGATACGCAGTATTTT,CASSMTGLAGQDTQYF
TRBV7-2,NA,TRBJ1-3,NA,TGTGCCAGCAGCTTTTCTCCGGGGGGGCTCGGAAACACCATATATTTT,CASSFSPGGLGNTIYF
TRBV28,many,TRBJ2-3,NA,TGTGCCAGCAGTCCACTGGCGACCACAGATACGCAGTATTTT,CASSPLATTDTQYF
TRBV11-2,NA,TRBJ1-4,NA,TGTGCCAGCAGCTTAGTTTCGGAAAAACTGTTTTTT,CASSLVSEKLFF
TRBV2,many,TRBJ2-5,NA,TGTGCCAGCAGTATGGGAGAGACCCAGTACTTC,CASSMGETQYF
TRBV5-1,many,TRBJ1-2,NA,TGCGCCAGCAGCTTGGTCGGGGGGACTAACTATGGCTACACCTTC,CASSLVGGTNYGYTF
TRBV9,many,TRBJ2-7,NA,TGTGCCAGCAGCCCCCAACGCACAGGGTTCCCCTACGAGCAGTACTTC,CASSPQRTGFPYEQYF
TRBV6-1,many,TRBJ1-2,NA,TGCGCCAGCAGCCAGGGGCCGAACTATGGCTACACCTTC,CASSQGPNYGYTF
TRBV6-1,NA,TRBJ1-1,NA,TGTGCCAGCATTCGGACCACCACAAACACTGAAGCTTTCTTT,CASIRTTTNTEAFF
TRBV5-6,NA,TRBJ1-5,NA,TGTGCCAGCAGCTTGAGGCTTTCAGGTCATCAGCCCCAGCATTTT,CASSLRLSGHQPQHF
TRBV19,NA,TRBJ2-3,TRBD2,TGTGCCAGTGCCCCCGGCGCGGGAGGGATCGGAGATACGCAGTATTTT,CASAPGAGGIGDTQYF
TRBV11-2,few,TRBJ2-1,NA,TGTGCCAGCAGCTTAGCTCAGGCTCGGGAGCAGTTCTTC,CASSLAQAREQFF
TRBV2,many,TRBJ2-1,TRBD2,TGTGCCAGCAGTACCGGGACTAGCGGTTACAATGAGCAGTTCTTC,CASSTGTSGYNEQFF
TRBV9,NA,TRBJ2-3,TRBD2,TGTGCCAGCAGCGTAGCCGGACTAGTGGGATTAACAGATACGCAGTATTTT,CASSVAGLVGLTDTQYF
TRBV28,many,TRBJ2-5,TRBD2,TGTGCCAGCAGTTTCGACAGCGGGACGGGGACCCAGTACTTC,CASSFDSGTGTQYF
TRBV5-8,NA,TRBJ2-3,TRBD2,TGTGCCAGCAGCCCGGGGGGTTTTGACACAGATACGCAGTATTTT,CASSPGGFDTDTQYF
TRBV4-1,NA,TRBJ1-1,NA,TGCGCCAGCAGCCAAGATGCAGGGGTCACTGAAGCTTTCTTT,CASSQDAGVTEAFF
TRBV20-1,NA,TRBJ2-5,TRBD2,TGCAGTGCTCGGAGCGGGATAGGGGAAGAGACCCAGTACTTC,CSARSGIGEETQYF
TRBV11-2,many,TRBJ1-1,NA,TGTGCCAGCAGCTTAGGTCCCCAGCATGGGAACACTGAAGCTTTCTTT,CASSLGPQHGNTEAFF
TRBV7-6,few,TRBJ1-1,NA,TGTGCCAGCAGCCCCCAGGCGGCTGGACAGAACACTGAAGCTTTCTTT,CASSPQAAGQNTEAFF
TRBV7-2,few,TRBJ2-2,NA,TGTGCCAGCAGCCGGGACTCCTCCTTCACCGGGGAGCTGTTTTTT,CASSRDSSFTGELFF
TRBV29-1,NA,TRBJ2-3,TRBD2,TGCAGCGTTGAACTAGCGGGGACGCAGTATTTT,CSVELAGTQYF
TRBV19,NA,TRBJ1-1,NA,TGTGCCAGTAGTATGATGGGGTCTCCCACTGAAGCTTTCTTT,CASSMMGSPTEAFF